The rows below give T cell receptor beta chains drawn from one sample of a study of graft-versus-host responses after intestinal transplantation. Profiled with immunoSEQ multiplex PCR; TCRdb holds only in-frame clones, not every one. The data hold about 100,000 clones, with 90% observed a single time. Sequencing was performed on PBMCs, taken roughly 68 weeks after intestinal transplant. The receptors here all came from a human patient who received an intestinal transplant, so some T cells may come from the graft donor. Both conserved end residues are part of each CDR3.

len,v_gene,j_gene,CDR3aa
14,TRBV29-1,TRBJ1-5,CSVVSGEPNQPQHF
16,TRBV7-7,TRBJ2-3,CASSPRTGGGTDTQYF
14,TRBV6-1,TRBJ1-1,CASPRTGAHTEAFF
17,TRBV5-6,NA,CASSQGHFANWSYEQYF
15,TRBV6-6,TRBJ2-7,CASKAGGSGSYEQYF
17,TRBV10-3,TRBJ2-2,CAIKGTSGGSNTGELFF
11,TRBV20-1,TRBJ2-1,CSARLSREQFF
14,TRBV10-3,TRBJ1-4,CAISPGLASEKLFF
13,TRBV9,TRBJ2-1,CASSVDQGIDQFF
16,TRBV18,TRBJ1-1,CASSPFTTISNTEAFF